This T cell receptor beta chain was identified during a study of blood T cell repertoires in COVID-19. The V end lost 0 bases, the J end lost 6 bases, and 12 bases lay between the germline ends. This CDR3 has 15 residues. Looked up from germline, CDR1 is PRHDT and CDR2 is FYEKMQ (reference sequence). The data were produced by immunoSEQ multiplex PCR, yet TCRdb's version contains in-frame clones alone and is incomplete. Among just over 650,000 clones listed, 70% to 90% were seen once. The chain is built from TRBV13 and TRBJ1-3; tentative D call: TRBD1 (5 bases). This TCR came from a young woman with acute or convalescent COVID-19. The material sequenced was peripheral blood. The CDR3 DNA reads TGTGCCAGCAGCTTAGGCATCGGACACCAAAACACCATATATTTT. Its protein product is CASSLGIGHQNTIYF.